Below are 18 T cell receptor beta chains sequenced from a single sample in a study of cytotoxic CD8 clonotypes in ibrutinib-treated CLL. Using immunoSEQ multiplex PCR, the repertoire was profiled, and TCRdb retains in-frame clones only, with some absent. The sample has about 200,000 clones; more than 65% are singletons. Here the sequenced sample was PBMCs, taken after 12 months of ibrutinib treatment. These TCRs come from a human donor with chronic lymphocytic leukemia.

With regard to this clone: This CDR3 is also generated by other DNA sequences in the sample. The chain couples TRBV28 to TRBJ2-1; no clear D. Germline assignment: CDR1 MDHEN and CDR2 SYDVKM. V lost 5 bases and J lost 2, with 1 base in between. CDR3 length: 11 residues. CDR3 amino acids: CASSPYNEQFF. In nucleotides, the CDR3 is TGTGCCAGCAGTCCCTACAATGAGCAGTTCTTC.

The V call is TRBV9, the J call TRBJ1-6; 7 bases map to TRBD1. Germline CDR1 reads SGDLS; CDR2 reads YYNGEE. This CDR3 spans 15 amino acids. Unmatched junction bases numbered 5, after V lost 4 bases and J lost 4 bases. The CDR3 DNA is TGTGCCAGCAGCCCCGGGACAGAGTATAATTCACCCCTCCACTTT. This encodes CASSPGTEYNSPLHF.

The rearrangement links TRBV11-2 to TRBJ1-6; no firm D call. Germline V gene lookup returns CDR1 SGHAT and CDR2 FQNNGV. This CDR3 region has 18 residues. V was clipped by 6 bases and J by 0 bases, with 18 bases between them. CDR3 nucleotide sequence: TGTGCCAGCAGTCAACCGGGAAGGGCGAGCTCCTATAATTCACCCCTCCACTTT. It yields the protein CASSQPGRASSYNSPLHF.

As regards this clone: The sample holds other DNA sequences that translate to the same CDR3. The CDR3 sequence is CASSAGGGPDTQYF. The CDR3 nucleotides are TGTGCCAGCAGCGCCGGGGGAGGGCCAGATACGCAGTATTTT. The genes are TRBV9 and TRBJ2-3, with 7 positions matching TRBD2. Germline V lookup: CDR1 SGDLS, CDR2 YYNGEE. With V trimmed by 3 bases and J by 4 bases, 5 bases remained unmatched. This CDR3 is 14 amino acids long.

The rearrangement uses TRBV9 and TRBJ1-1; TRBD1 agrees at 9 bases. CDR1 and CDR2 (germline): SGDLS, YYNGEE. The junction had 15 bases not matched to a gene; V was cut back by 2 bases and J by 7 bases. This CDR3 has 17 amino acids. CDR3 DNA sequence: TGTGCCAGCAGCGTTCAGGACAGGAGGCTGACAGGGGGTGAAGCTTTCTTT. This sequence encodes CASSVQDRRLTGGEAFF.

DNA for the CDR3: TGTGCCAGCAGCCAAGACCCCGTGGCAGGTTACGAGCAGTACTTC. Its protein product is CASSQDPVAGYEQYF. V usage is TRBV4-2 and J usage is TRBJ2-7, with D hard to call. V lost 0 bases to trimming and J lost 4 bases, with 13 bases between them. Germline values: CDR1 LGHNA, CDR2 YNFKEQ. The CDR3 is 15 residues long.

V usage is TRBV27 and J usage is TRBJ1-1; D is unresolved. Trimming took off 8 bases at V and 1 base at J, with 17 bases between the two ends. The CDR3 totals 15 residues. Looked up from germline, CDR1 is MNHEY and CDR2 is SMNVEV (reference sequence). The CDR3 sequence is CASGPLDLGNTEAFF. The CDR3 bases are TGTGCCAGCGGACCTTTAGATCTCGGGAACACTGAAGCTTTCTTT.

V and J are TRBV5-4 and TRBJ1-2; D perhaps matches TRBD1 (6 bases). V lost 0 bases and J 7 bases, leaving 16 bases between the germline ends. The CDR3 is 15 amino acids. Per the germline V gene, CDR1 is SGHNT and CDR2 is YYREEE (reference sequence). DNA of the CDR3: TGTGCCAGCAGCTTGGGGGTTCAAGGGGGATCTGGCTACACCTTC. Amino acid sequence: CASSLGVQGGSGYTF.

V gene TRBV4-3 combines with J gene TRBJ2-7; D is undetermined. CDR3 length equals 14 residues. V lost 0 bases, J lost 0 bases, and 6 bases lay in between. The germline CDR1 and CDR2 sequences are LGHNA and YSLEER. Here the CDR3 reads CASSQDSFSYEQYF. CDR3 DNA sequence: TGCGCCAGCAGCCAAGACAGTTTCTCCTACGAGCAGTACTTC.

The rearrangement joins TRBV11-3 to TRBJ1-3; possibly TRBD1 for D (5 bases). This CDR3 is 16 amino acids long. V was cut by 1 base and J by 8 bases, with 18 bases left in between. The germline CDR1 and CDR2 sequences are SGHNT and YENEEA. The CDR3 loop is CASSLGTGAGLDTIYF. DNA of the CDR3: TGTGCCAGCAGCTTAGGCACGGGAGCGGGACTGGACACCATATATTTT.

This clone was counted a single time. V gene TRBV9 combines with J gene TRBJ2-3; TRBD2 agrees at 7 bases. Germline lookup yields CDR1 SGDLS and CDR2 YYNGEE. Germline trimming cut 0 bases from V and 6 bases from J; bases unmatched to any gene: 13. The length of the CDR3 is 17 residues. The CDR3 DNA reads TGTGCCAGCAGCGTAGACGCCGCTAGCGGACCGCGCGATACGCAGTATTTT. It encodes CASSVDAASGPRDTQYF.

On this clone: A junction boundary mismatches the germline segment, possibly from a read error. The J gene is TRBJ1-3, the V gene TRBV5-1; no definite D call. This CDR3 has 12 amino acids. Germline values: CDR1 SGHRS, CDR2 YFSETQ. The CDR3, as DNA: TGCGCCAGCAGCCTTTCTGGAAACGCCATATATTTT. Protein sequence: CASSLSGNAIYF.

The gene calls are TRBV7-2 and TRBJ2-4; tentatively, D is TRBD2 (6 bases). Trimming took off 3 bases at V and 7 bases at J, with 10 bases between the two ends. CDR1 and CDR2 (germline): SGHTA, FQGNSA. CDR3 size: 13 residues. The CDR3 DNA is TGTGCCAGCAGCTTTAAGGAGGGGAACATTCAGTACTTC. Translated: CASSFKEGNIQYF.

This rearrangement joins TRBV10-2 to TRBJ1-2; D possibly corresponds to TRBD1 (6 bases). Per the germline V gene, CDR1 is WSHSY and CDR2 is SAAADI. Deletions cut 3 bases from V and 2 bases from J, with 10 bases between. CDR3 length: 14 amino acids. CDR3 amino acids: CASSELGQNYGYTF. In DNA form, the CDR3 reads TGCGCCAGCAGTGAATTAGGACAGAACTATGGCTACACCTTC.

This chain connects TRBV5-5 to TRBJ1-6; unclear D gene. V shed 4 bases and J shed 0 bases, with 14 bases lying between them. The CDR3 is 17 amino acids. CDR1 SGHKS and CDR2 YYEKEE come from the germline V gene (reference sequence). CDR3 nucleotides: TGTGCCAGCAGCCCAACACGGAGGAGCTCCTATAATTCACCCCTCCACTTT. Amino acid sequence: CASSPTRRSSYNSPLHF.

The chain links TRBV11-2 to TRBJ2-5, with D uncertain. Germline values: CDR1 SGHAT, CDR2 FQNNGV. The CDR3 is 13 amino acids. Between the trimmed V and J ends, which lost 0 bases and 5 bases, there was a span of 7 bases. The CDR3 nucleotides are TGTGCCAGCAGCTTAGATCTGGTGGAGACCCAGTACTTC. Amino acids: CASSLDLVETQYF.

This chain connects TRBV6-5 to TRBJ1-1; perhaps TRBD1 as D (5 bases). Trimming left V 6 bases short and J 1 base short, with 9 bases between. The germline CDR1 and CDR2 sequences are MNHEY and SVGAGI. The CDR3 runs to 13 residues. The CDR3 nucleotides are TGTGCCAGCAGACGAGGACAGAACACTGAAGCTTTCTTT. It specifies CASRRGQNTEAFF.

The V gene is TRBV5-1, the J gene TRBJ1-6; D not certain. Germline V gives CDR1 SGHRS, CDR2 YFSETQ. Trimming took off 2 bases at V and 8 bases at J, with 2 bases between the two ends. There are 11 residues in the CDR3. CDR3 protein: CASSFDSPLHF. The CDR3 DNA reads TGCGCCAGCAGCTTCGATTCACCCCTCCACTTT.